The source of this T cell receptor (beta chain) is a study of T cell responses to AZD1222 COVID-19 vaccine. Study-wide findings and caveats: Females outnumbered males among donors, who were mostly white British; clonal diversity was possibly underestimated.

A word on this clone: What it binds is not known.

Second doses were pooled across both intervals (about 4 or about 12 weeks). Profiling relied on immunoSEQ multiplex PCR, and the TCRdb table lists in-frame clones only, not all of them. Of fewer than 85,000 clones detected, about 83% appear once; the ten largest clones hold 1.3%. The sequence came from an adult who received the AZD1222 COVID-19 vaccine. Here the sequenced sample was peripheral blood, taken 28 days after the second AZD1222 dose.

As DNA, the CDR3 is TGTGCCAGCAGTTTGCACCGGTATGGCTACACCTTC. Its protein is CASSLHRYGYTF. V and J are TRBV12-3 or TRBV12-4 and TRBJ1-2; no definite D call. V lost 3 bases and J 5 bases, leaving 7 bases between the germline ends. This CDR3 is built from 12 residues.